The next 25 T cell receptor beta chains were all read from a single sample in a study of T cell responses to AZD1222 COVID-19 vaccine. Using immunoSEQ multiplex PCR, the repertoire was profiled, and TCRdb retains in-frame clones only, with some absent. Of about 120,000 clones listed, about 88% are singletons. The specimen was peripheral blood, collected 28 days after the second AZD1222 dose. Receptors were obtained from an adult who received the AZD1222 COVID-19 vaccine.

This clone appeared a single time. The V gene is TRBV7-2, the J gene TRBJ1-2; D is uncertain. The CDR3 totals 14 residues. Germline V lookup: CDR1 SGHTA, CDR2 FQGNSA. Deletions cut 3 bases from V and 6 bases from J, with 14 bases between. The CDR3 DNA reads as TGTGCCAGCAGCTTCTTCGAAGGGAGCCATGGCTACACCTTC. It is translated as CASSFFEGSHGYTF.

This chain uses TRBV6-5 with TRBJ1-5, with D unresolved. V lost 6 bases, J lost 7 bases, and 19 bases lay in between. The CDR3 covers 15 residues. The germline V gene has CDR1 MNHEY and CDR2 SVGAGI. The CDR3 protein is CASSSPGSVFQPQHF. The CDR3 nucleotides are TGTGCCAGCAGCTCACCGGGGTCGGTTTTCCAGCCCCAGCATTTT.

This clone appeared a single time. This chain links TRBV5-6 with TRBJ1-5, with 9 nucleotides matching TRBD1. Germline CDR1 SGHDT, CDR2 YYEEEE. The CDR3 consists of 15 residues. Germline trimming cut 4 bases from V and 7 bases from J; bases unmatched to any gene: 9. The CDR3 region has the DNA TGTGCCAGCAGCGACGGACAGGGGTTAAGGCAGCCCCAGCATTTT. Encoded protein: CASSDGQGLRQPQHF.

V and J are TRBV28 and TRBJ1-1, with D possibly TRBD1 on 5 matching bases. Between the trimmed V and J ends, which lost 2 bases and 0 bases, there was a span of 10 bases. CDR1 and CDR2 from the germline V gene are MDHEN and SYDVKM. The length of the CDR3 is 15 residues. CDR3 in amino acids: CASSLPGGVNTEAFF. CDR3 nucleotide sequence: TGTGCCAGCAGTTTACCGGGGGGGGTGAACACTGAAGCTTTCTTT.

This clone has a single count. This chain connects TRBV27 to TRBJ1-4; a weak D match, TRBD1 (5 bases). This CDR3 has 16 residues. Trimming took off 2 bases at V and 8 bases at J, with 18 bases between the two ends. Germline V gene lookup returns CDR1 MNHEY and CDR2 SMNVEV (reference sequence). The CDR3 region has the DNA TGTGCCAGCAGTTTAAGCCCCGCGGGACCGATAGAAAAACTGTTTTTT. Translated, it gives CASSLSPAGPIEKLFF.

The DNA for the CDR3 is TGTGCCAGCAGTTTTTCCGCGGCGTATAATTCACCCCTCCACTTT. It translates to CASSFSAAYNSPLHF. The chain carries TRBV27 and TRBJ1-6; no clear D. Trimming cost V 3 bases and J 4 bases, with 10 bases left between them. The CDR3 sequence is 15 residues long. Germline V CDR1 and CDR2: MNHEY, SMNVEV (reference sequence).

The chain has TRBV30 and TRBJ1-2, with TRBD1 identical over 12 bases. There are 14 residues in the CDR3. Trimming at V came to 2 bases and at J to 4 bases, leaving 2 bases not matched to a gene. The germline gives CDR1 GTSNPN, CDR2 SVGIG (reference sequence). Here the CDR3 DNA reads TGTGCCTGGAGTAGGGACAGGGGGCCCTATGGCTACACCTTC. It specifies CAWSRDRGPYGYTF.

The V call is TRBV19, the J call TRBJ2-1; 9 nucleotides align to TRBD1. V shed 1 base, J shed 2 bases, and the junction held 3 bases outside the gene matches. This CDR3 is 16 amino acids long. CDR1 is LNHDA and CDR2 is SQIVND in the germline V gene (reference sequence). CDR3 bases: TGTGCCAGTAGTATAGGGTGGGACAGGGCCTACAATGAGCAGTTCTTC. Protein product: CASSIGWDRAYNEQFF.

This chain joins TRBV20-1 and TRBJ2-7; a weak D match, TRBD1 (6 bases). Germline lookup yields CDR1 DFQATT and CDR2 SNEGSKA (reference sequence). The V gene lost 1 base and the J gene lost 10 bases, with 11 bases spanning the gap. The CDR3 runs to 11 residues. CDR3 residues: CSARGTEVQYF. For the CDR3, the DNA is TGCAGTGCTAGAGGGACAGAAGTCCAGTACTTC.

CDR3 protein: CASSHQLAVFPYEQYF. The CDR3 DNA is TGCGCCAGCAGCCATCAACTAGCGGTCTTCCCCTACGAGCAGTACTTC. The chain has TRBV4-1 and TRBJ2-7; TRBD2 aligns across 8 bases. V shed 3 bases, J shed 2 bases, and the junction held 9 bases outside the gene matches. CDR1 is MGHRA, CDR2 YSYEKL, per germline. The CDR3 length is 16 residues.

The CDR3 loop reads CASSQGARQPQHF. In DNA form, the CDR3 reads TGTGCCAGCTCTCAGGGGGCGCGGCAGCCCCAGCATTTT. The chain uses TRBV18 and TRBJ1-5, with 8 positions matching TRBD1. In germline, CDR1 is KGHSH, CDR2 LQKENI. Unmatched junction bases numbered 5, after V lost 6 bases and J lost 7 bases. The CDR3 is 13 residues long.

This chain connects TRBV5-6 to TRBJ2-5; 14 nucleotides align to TRBD2. The CDR3 is 15 amino acids. Per germline, CDR1 SGHDT and CDR2 YYEEEE. V lost 1 base to trimming and J lost 5 bases; unmatched junction nucleotides: 1. The CDR3, as DNA: TGTGCCAGCAGCTTGAGACTAGCGGGAGGGGAGACCCAGTACTTC. Protein sequence: CASSLRLAGGETQYF.

J is TRBJ1-2 and V is TRBV4-3; TRBD1 might be the D (5 bases). Germline V lookup: CDR1 LGHNA, CDR2 YSLEER. Trimming stripped 3 bases from V and 2 bases from J, with 13 bases between. This CDR3 spans 15 amino acids. CDR3 in amino acids: CASSHTTEVNYGYTF. Written as DNA, the CDR3 is TGCGCCAGCAGCCACACGACAGAAGTAAACTATGGCTACACCTTC.

This clone was counted only a few times. The chain links TRBV11-3 to TRBJ2-1, with 10 bases lining up with TRBD2. Germline values: CDR1 SGHNT, CDR2 YENEEA. V shed 5 bases, J shed 8 bases, and the junction held 6 bases outside the gene matches. This CDR3 has 14 residues. CDR3 sequence: CASSRGTSADEQFF. DNA for the CDR3: TGTGCCAGCAGCCGAGGGACTAGCGCTGATGAGCAGTTCTTC. Full variable domain (outside the CDR3, taken from reference TRBV11-3 and TRBJ2-1): EAGVVQSPRYKIIEKKQPVAFWCNPISGHNTLYWYLQNLGQGPELLIRYENEEAVDDSQLPKDRFSAERLKGVDSTLKIQPAELGDSAVYLCASSRGTSADEQFFGPGTRLTVL.

The J gene is TRBJ2-2, the V gene TRBV28; D remains ambiguous. CDR3 size: 14 residues. Germline-derived CDR1 and CDR2 are MDHEN and SYDVKM. V was cut by 6 bases and J by 5 bases, with 13 bases left in between. The CDR3 sequence: CASRLLGLTGELFF. The DNA for the CDR3 is TGTGCCAGCAGGTTGCTAGGCCTGACCGGGGAGCTGTTTTTT.

This clone was observed once. The chain combines TRBV7-2 with TRBJ1-5; D is unclear. From germline, CDR1 is SGHTA and CDR2 FQGNSA. The CDR3 length is 14 residues. Trimming cost V 2 bases and J 0 bases, with 5 bases left between them. The CDR3 protein is CASSLRDSNQPQHF. As DNA, the CDR3 is TGTGCCAGCAGCTTAAGGGATAGCAATCAGCCCCAGCATTTT.

The chain recombines TRBV30 with TRBJ1-4, with 7 positions matching TRBD1. Germline-derived CDR1 and CDR2 are GTSNPN and SVGIG (reference sequence). The trim removed 0 bases at V and 10 bases at J, leaving 8 bases unmatched. This CDR3 is 14 amino acids long. CDR3 nucleotide sequence: TGTGCCTGGAGTGTAATCGGGACAGAGGGAAAACTGTTTTTT. It translates to CAWSVIGTEGKLFF.

This clone was seen a single time. The chain combines TRBV7-2 with TRBJ2-1; D call uncertain. The V gene lost 5 bases and the J gene lost 7 bases, with 15 bases spanning the gap. This CDR3 contains 14 residues. Germline-derived CDR1 and CDR2 are SGHTA and FQGNSA. CDR3 region: CASSLRPTGNEQFF. As DNA, the CDR3 is TGTGCCAGCAGCCTCCGCCCGACTGGTAATGAGCAGTTCTTC.

The table lists this clone with a few counts. The chain joins TRBV27 to TRBJ1-1, with D possibly matching TRBD1 (5 bases). This CDR3 region has 12 residues. Trimming cost V 5 bases and J 3 bases, with 7 bases left between them. Germline V lookup: CDR1 MNHEY, CDR2 SMNVEV (reference sequence). CDR3 DNA sequence: TGTGCCAGCAGTGGGACTTACACTGAAGCTTTCTTT. This gives the protein CASSGTYTEAFF.

The CDR3 sequence is CSADRDYGYTF. The CDR3 bases are TGCAGTGCGGACAGGGACTATGGCTACACCTTC. The rearrangement uses TRBV20-1 and TRBJ1-2; 8 bases align to TRBD1. The CDR3 consists of 11 residues. After removal of 6 bases from V and 3 bases from J, the junction contained 0 bases not matched to a gene. CDR1 is DFQATT, CDR2 SNEGSKA, per germline (reference sequence).

This chain links TRBV30 with TRBJ1-2; the match to TRBD1 covers 11 bases. J was trimmed by 7 bases and V by 4 bases; bases with no gene match: 11. Germline V CDR1 and CDR2: GTSNPN, SVGIG (reference sequence). The CDR3 length is 15 residues. The CDR3 loop is CAWTAAGQGAGGYTF. In nucleotides, the CDR3 is TGTGCCTGGACCGCCGCAGGACAGGGGGCGGGTGGCTACACCTTC.

The chain combines TRBV28 with TRBJ2-3, with a weak D call TRBD2 (7 bases). Germline lookup yields CDR1 MDHEN and CDR2 SYDVKM. This CDR3 has 15 residues. Trimming pared 3 bases from V and 1 base from J, leaving 11 bases between. The CDR3 DNA sequence: TGTGCCAGCAGTTTGCCGGGGGGCGGCACAGATACGCAGTATTTT. It is translated as CASSLPGGGTDTQYF. Full variable domain (remainder filled in from reference TRBV28 and TRBJ2-3): DVKVTQSSRYLVKRTGEKVFLECVQDMDHENMFWYRQDPGLGLRLIYFSYDVKMKEKGDIPEGYSVSREKKERFSLILESASTNQTSMYLCASSLPGGGTDTQYFGPGTRLTVL.

For this clone: This sequence may be a read error, since a much larger clone differs from it by one base. The chain joins TRBV27 to TRBJ1-1; no firm D call. The CDR3 is 13 amino acids. V was pared by 1 base and J by 1 base, with 4 bases between. In germline, CDR1 is MNHEY, CDR2 SMNVEV (reference sequence). The CDR3 loop reads CASSLYRNTEAFF. CDR3 bases: TGTGCCAGCAGTTTATACCGGAACACTGAAGCTTTCTTT.

V is TRBV7-3 and J is TRBJ2-7; 11 positions agree with TRBD2. V gave up 3 bases and J gave up 1 base; unmatched junction bases: 5. The germline gives CDR1 SGHTA, CDR2 FQGTGA. The CDR3 contains 16 residues. The CDR3 DNA reads as TGTGCCAGCAGCTTTAGCGGGGGGGCCGCGTCCTACGAGCAGTACTTC. This codes for CASSFSGGAASYEQYF.

The CDR3 nucleotides read TGTGCCAGCAGCAAAGACTTGCATACGCAGTATTTT. Its translation is CASSKDLHTQYF. The genes are TRBV7-2 and TRBJ2-3; no definite D call. V was clipped by 5 bases and J by 7 bases, with 10 bases between them. CDR1 SGHTA and CDR2 FQGNSA come from the germline V gene. The CDR3 sequence is 12 residues long.